The clone carrying this T cell receptor beta chain appeared a few times. Its antigen remains unidentified. The source of the sample is a study of T cell repertoires in cytomegalovirus infection. Turning to the study itself: From public TCR beta signatures came an indication of both CMV infection and matching HLA type.

Findings and caveats of the study: Individuals carrying CMV plus the relevant HLA were identified by cumulative frequency of public TCR beta families. HLA-C-restricted TCR beta clonotypes specific for CMV led the ex vivo response.

TCRdb re-called the reads through MiXCR, storing one row per CDR3 protein. This table holds some 270,000 distinct CDR3 sequences, over 15% found once. The V and J ends lost 5 bases and 5 bases respectively, with 13 bases between them. CDR3 size: 14 residues. V usage is TRBV12-3 or TRBV12-4 and J usage is TRBJ2-1, with D possibly TRBD2 on 6 matching bases. The source material was CD8+ T cells from PBMCs. This TCR was sampled from a human donor in good health (CMV status not recorded). Some clones in this sample may be carry-over from other donors' samples. The CDR3 loop reads CASSPGGGDNEQFF. The DNA of the CDR3 is TGTGCCAGCAGTCCCGGCGGAGGGGACAATGAGCAGTTCTTC.